The following is a TCR beta chain sequence with its context. Its antigen is unknown. Per the germline V gene, CDR1 is SGHNT and CDR2 is YYREEE (reference sequence). With 5 bases removed from V and 0 bases from J, the gap between germline ends came to 10 bases. This CDR3 contains 14 residues. This sample stems from a study of beta chain features in type 1 diabetes. Study outcomes and limitations: Here, the possible influence of HLA type (on TCRB rearrangement) remained unresolved. Type 1 diabetes patients had TCRB CDR3s that were shorter (moderately but significantly so) in all four CD4+ subsets.

The sequenced template was cDNA made from the entire isolated RNA. Using immunoSEQ multiplex PCR, the repertoire was profiled, and TCRdb retains in-frame clones only, with some absent. Altogether about 160,000 clones are present, around 8.4% being singletons, with the ten largest covering more than 0.5%. Sorting that relied on CD45RO/CCR7/CD25/CD127/CD95/CD27 yielded CD4+ naive, central memory, regulatory and stem cell-like memory cells. Sample: central memory CD4+ T cells from blood. The clonotype originates from a woman aged 18-35 years with type 1 diabetes. The J gene is TRBJ2-3, the V gene TRBV5-4; TRBD1 might be the D (5 bases). CDR3 bases: TGTGCCAGCAGGCAAACAGGCAGCACAGATACGCAGTATTTT. Translating gives CASRQTGSTDTQYF.